The 6 T cell receptor beta chains presented below share a single source sample, sequenced in a study of T cells in localized non-small cell lung cancer. This table comes from immunoSEQ multiplex PCR, and its TCRdb copy is limited to in-frame clones, with some not included. Of about 33,000 clones in the sample, 90% were seen once. The sample here was peripheral blood, taken before any cancer treatment. The receptors shown here come from a man aged 35-69 years with stage I lung adenocarcinoma.

The chain is built from TRBV12-5 and TRBJ2-3; D gene uncertain. Germline loops: CDR1 LGHNT, CDR2 FRNRAP. V lost 3 bases, J lost 2 bases, and 9 bases lay in between. The CDR3 runs 14 residues. CDR3 residues: CASGFQAPTDTQYF. The CDR3 coding sequence is TGTGCTAGTGGTTTTCAGGCCCCCACAGATACGCAGTATTTT.

The rearrangement uses TRBV19 and TRBJ1-4; 10 positions agree with TRBD1. The junction had 8 bases not matched to a gene; V was cut back by 8 bases and J by 8 bases. The CDR3 sequence is 14 residues long. CDR1 LNHDA and CDR2 SQIVND come from the germline V gene (reference sequence). The CDR3 DNA reads as TGTGCCAGTGGGTCCGGGACAGGGGCCGAAAAACTGTTTTTT. It translates to CASGSGTGAEKLFF.

The chain links TRBV6-1 to TRBJ2-5; 9 bases align to TRBD1. The CDR3 has 13 amino acids. Looked up from germline, CDR1 is MNHNS and CDR2 is SASEGT. The V and J ends lost 8 bases and 3 bases, in that order; junction bases with no gene match: 4. The CDR3 spells CASPGDREETQYF. The CDR3 DNA sequence: TGTGCCAGCCCGGGGGACAGGGAAGAGACCCAGTACTTC.

In this sample, this clone turned up once. The chain employs TRBV9 and TRBJ1-2; TRBD1 matches at 7 bases. Trimming cost V 0 bases and J 1 base; bases outside gene matches: 6. Germline assignment: CDR1 SGDLS and CDR2 YYNGEE. This CDR3 contains 16 residues. The CDR3 reads CASSVGTGIHNYGYTF. DNA for the CDR3: TGTGCCAGCAGCGTAGGGACAGGAATTCATAACTATGGCTACACCTTC.

This clone came up once. This chain joins TRBV27 and TRBJ1-1; TRBD1 might be the D (5 bases). Germline V gene data show CDR1 as MNHEY and CDR2 as SMNVEV (reference sequence). CDR3 length equals 16 residues. Trimming removed 5 bases from V and 3 bases from J, with 19 bases in between. The CDR3 nucleotides read TGTGCCAGCAGTAGATCGCGGGACCCTAGGTACACTGAAGCTTTCTTT. The encoded protein is CASSRSRDPRYTEAFF.

The chain employs TRBV11-2 and TRBJ2-1; D is ambiguous. The V gene's germline CDR1 is SGHAT and CDR2 FQNNGV. This CDR3 contains 11 residues. The V and J ends lost 2 bases and 5 bases respectively, with 1 base between them. This CDR3 reads CASSLHNEQFF. CDR3 sequence (DNA): TGTGCCAGCAGCTTACACAATGAGCAGTTCTTC.